The clone carrying this T cell receptor (beta chain) was seen ten or more times. Its antigen remains unidentified. The data were obtained in a study of T-cell memory formation after mild COVID-19. Study at large: The TCR clusters were mostly specific to one donor.

The CDR3 is 14 residues long. V was clipped by 2 bases and J by 3 bases, with 11 bases between them. Per the germline V gene, CDR1 is MNHEY and CDR2 is SVGEGT. Findings of the study overall: While clones contracting from day 15 to 85 were balanced between CD4 and CD8, later expanders leaned CD4+. CD8+ contracting clones occupied EMRA, while CD4+ ones occupied mainly CM and EM.

TCRalpha and TCRbeta libraries used 5'RACE with constant-segment primers and UMIs. In TCRdb, the 5' RACE reads were re-called with MiXCR into one record per CDR3 protein. The sample has about 130,000 distinct CDR3 sequences; around 6.3% are singletons. What was sequenced was PBMCs or a T cell subset sorted from them (not recorded which). The rearrangement uses TRBV6-2 or TRBV6-3 and TRBJ2-7, with D unresolved. This clonotype was obtained from an adult woman who had mild COVID-19 (a few samples of this study predate the infection). Cell type and time point are not known. The CDR3 region is CASSYGVPSYEQYF. For the CDR3, the DNA is TGTGCCAGCAGTTACGGGGTCCCAAGCTACGAGCAGTACTTC.